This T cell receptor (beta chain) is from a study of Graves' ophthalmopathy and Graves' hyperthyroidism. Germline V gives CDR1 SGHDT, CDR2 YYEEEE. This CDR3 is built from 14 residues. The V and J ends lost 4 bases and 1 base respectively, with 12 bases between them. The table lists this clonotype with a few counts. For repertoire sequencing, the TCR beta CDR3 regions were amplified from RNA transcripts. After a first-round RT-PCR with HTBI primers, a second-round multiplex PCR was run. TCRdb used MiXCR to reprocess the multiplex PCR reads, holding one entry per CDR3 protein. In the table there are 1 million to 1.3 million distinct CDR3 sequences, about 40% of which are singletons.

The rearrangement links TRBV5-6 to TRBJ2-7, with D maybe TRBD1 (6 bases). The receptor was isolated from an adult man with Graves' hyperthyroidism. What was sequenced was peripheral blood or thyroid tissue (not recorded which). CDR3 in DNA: TGTGCCAGCAGCGCCGAGGGGGTTTCCTACGAGCAGTACTTC. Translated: CASSAEGVSYEQYF.